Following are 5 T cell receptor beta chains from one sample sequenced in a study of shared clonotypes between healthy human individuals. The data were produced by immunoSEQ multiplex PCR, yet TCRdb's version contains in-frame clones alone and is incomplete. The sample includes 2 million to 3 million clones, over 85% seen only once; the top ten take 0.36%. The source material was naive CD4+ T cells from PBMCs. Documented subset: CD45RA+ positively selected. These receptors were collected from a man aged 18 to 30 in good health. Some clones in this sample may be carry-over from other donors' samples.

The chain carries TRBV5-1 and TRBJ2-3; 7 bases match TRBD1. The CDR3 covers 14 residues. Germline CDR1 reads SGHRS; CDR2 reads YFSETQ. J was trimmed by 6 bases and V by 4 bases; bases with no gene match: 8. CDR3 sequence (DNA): TGCGCCAGCAGCCGGGACAGCACATTGGATACGCAGTATTTT. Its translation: CASSRDSTLDTQYF.

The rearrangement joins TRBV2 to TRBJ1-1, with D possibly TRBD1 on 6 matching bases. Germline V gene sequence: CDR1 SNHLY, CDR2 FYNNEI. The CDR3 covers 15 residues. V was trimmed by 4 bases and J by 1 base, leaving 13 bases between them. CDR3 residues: CASSGGRVENTEAFF. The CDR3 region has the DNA TGTGCCAGCAGTGGGGGGCGGGTTGAGAACACTGAAGCTTTCTTT.

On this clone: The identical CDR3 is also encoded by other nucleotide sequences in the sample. The CDR3 DNA follows: TGTGCCAGCAGTTTATCAGGCTCTGGGGCCAACGTCCTGACTTTC. This translates into CASSLSGSGANVLTF. This sequence joins TRBV28 and TRBJ2-6; no clear D. The CDR3 runs 15 residues. Trimming shortened V by 1 base and J by 0 bases, and 4 bases separated the two germline ends. From germline, CDR1 is MDHEN and CDR2 SYDVKM.

CDR3 in DNA: TGCAGCGTTGATGCGGGGGCCACCTACAATGAGCAGTTCTTC. This sequence encodes CSVDAGATYNEQFF. The chain carries TRBV29-1 and TRBJ2-1; D might be TRBD2 (7 bases). Deletions cut 3 bases from V and 2 bases from J, with 11 bases between. This CDR3 comprises 14 residues. Germline V gene lookup returns CDR1 SQVTM and CDR2 ANQGSEA.

CDR3 amino acids: CASSLAGIGEQYF. The CDR3 DNA reads as TGTGCCAGCAGTTTAGCGGGAATTGGGGAGCAGTACTTC. The genes are TRBV28 and TRBJ2-5; D might be TRBD2 (6 bases). CDR1 is MDHEN, CDR2 SYDVKM, per germline. Trimming took off 2 bases at V and 11 bases at J, with 15 bases between the two ends. The CDR3 runs to 13 residues.